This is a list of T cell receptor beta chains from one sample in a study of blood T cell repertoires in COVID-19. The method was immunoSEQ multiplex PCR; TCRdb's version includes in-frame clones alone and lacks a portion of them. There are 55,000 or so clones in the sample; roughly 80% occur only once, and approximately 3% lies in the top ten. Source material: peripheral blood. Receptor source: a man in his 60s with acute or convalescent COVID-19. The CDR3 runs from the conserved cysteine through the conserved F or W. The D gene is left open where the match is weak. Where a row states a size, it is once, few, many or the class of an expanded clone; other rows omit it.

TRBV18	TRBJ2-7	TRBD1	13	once	CASSPGQNYEQYF	TGTGCCAGCTCACCGGGACAGAACTACGAGCAGTACTTC
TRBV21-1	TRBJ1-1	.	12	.	CASRRRNTEAFF	TGTGCCAGCCGCAGGAGGAACACTGAAGCTTTCTTT
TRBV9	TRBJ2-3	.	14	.	CASSKVIQGDTQYF	TGTGCCAGCAGCAAAGTTATACAGGGAGATACGCAGTATTTT
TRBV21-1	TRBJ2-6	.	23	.	CASSKRKNRDSIRYPSGANVLTF	TGTGCCAGCAGCAAACGGAAGAACCGGGACAGCATTCGTTACCCCTCTGGGGCCAACGTCCTGACTTTC
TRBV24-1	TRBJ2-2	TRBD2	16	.	CATSSTSGGATGELFF	TGTGCCACCAGTTCGACTAGCGGGGGGGCCACCGGGGAGCTGTTTTTT
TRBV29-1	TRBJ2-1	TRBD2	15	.	CSGGMAGGPRNEQFF	TGCAGCGGAGGGATGGCGGGGGGGCCACGAAATGAGCAGTTCTTC
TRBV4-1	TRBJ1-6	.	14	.	CASSATSTESPLHF	TGCGCCAGCAGCGCTACCTCCACAGAGTCACCCCTCCACTTT
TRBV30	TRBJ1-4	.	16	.	CAWSQSGGSTNEKLFF	TGTGCCTGGAGCCAGTCGGGGGGATCGACTAATGAAAAACTGTTTTTT
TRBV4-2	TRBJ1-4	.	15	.	CTSSPTGLSNEKLFF	TGTACCAGCAGCCCAACGGGACTTTCTAATGAAAAACTGTTTTTT
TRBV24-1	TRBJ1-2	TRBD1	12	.	CATRDREHGYTF	TGTGCCACGCGGGACAGGGAGCATGGCTACACCTTC
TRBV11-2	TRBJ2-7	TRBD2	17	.	CASSLGSFRGGSYEQYF	TGTGCCAGCAGCTTAGGATCTTTTCGGGGAGGGTCCTACGAGCAGTACTTC
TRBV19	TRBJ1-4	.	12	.	CASSQQGEKLFF	TGTGCCAGTAGCCAACAGGGTGAAAAACTGTTTTTT
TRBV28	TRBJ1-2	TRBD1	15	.	CASSSRDRDHYGYTF	TGTGCCAGCAGTTCCCGGGACAGGGATCACTATGGCTACACCTTC
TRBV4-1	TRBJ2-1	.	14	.	CATADSSSKGEQFF	TGCGCCACCGCCGACAGCTCCTCCAAGGGTGAGCAGTTCTTC
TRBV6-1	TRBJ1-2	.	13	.	CASSEMRVRGYTF	TGTGCCAGCAGTGAAATGAGAGTTCGCGGCTACACCTTC
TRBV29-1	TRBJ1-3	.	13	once	CSATSFSGNTIYF	TGCAGCGCCACCAGTTTCTCTGGAAACACCATATATTTT
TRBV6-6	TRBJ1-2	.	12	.	CASSLLEGTSTF	TGTGCCAGCAGCCTGTTGGAAGGGACTTCCACCTTC
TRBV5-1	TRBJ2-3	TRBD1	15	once	CASSPRDSFTDTQYF	TGCGCCAGCAGCCCCCGGGACAGCTTCACAGATACGCAGTATTTT
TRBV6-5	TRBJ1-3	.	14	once	CASKTGSAGNTIYF	TGTGCCAGCAAGACGGGGTCGGCTGGAAACACCATATATTTT
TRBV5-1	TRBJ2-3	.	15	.	CASSLGAGSTDTQYF	TGCGCCAGCAGCTTAGGGGCAGGAAGTACAGATACGCAGTATTTT
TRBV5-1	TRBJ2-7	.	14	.	CASSLLSGTYEQYF	TGCGCCAGCAGCTTGCTTAGCGGCACCTACGAGCAGTACTTC
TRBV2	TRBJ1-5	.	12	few	CASSEEVQPQHF	TGTGCCAGCAGTGAGGAGGTCCAGCCCCAGCATTTT
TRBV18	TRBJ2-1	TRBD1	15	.	CASSPSGQTYNEQFF	TGTGCCAGCTCACCTTCGGGACAGACCTACAATGAGCAGTTCTTC
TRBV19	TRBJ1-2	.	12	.	CASSPGFYGYTF	TGTGCCAGTAGTCCGGGATTCTATGGCTACACCTTC
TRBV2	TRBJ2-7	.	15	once	CASSSVLWSTYEQYF	TGTGCCAGCAGTTCCGTATTATGGTCTACCTACGAGCAGTACTTC
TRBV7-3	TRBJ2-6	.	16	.	CASSPVSSSGANVLTF	TGTGCCAGCAGCCCCGTGTCGAGCTCTGGGGCCAACGTCCTGACTTTC
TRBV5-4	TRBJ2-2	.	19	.	CASSFGGQSLFANTGELFF	TGTGCCAGCAGCTTCGGGGGGCAGAGCCTGTTCGCGAACACCGGGGAGCTGTTTTTT
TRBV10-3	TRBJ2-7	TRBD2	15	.	CAISLTGRSSYEQYF	TGTGCCATCAGTCTTACCGGGAGGAGCTCCTACGAGCAGTACTTC
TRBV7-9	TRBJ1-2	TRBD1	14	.	CASSETGGAYGYTF	TGTGCCAGCAGCGAGACAGGGGGCGCATATGGCTACACCTTC
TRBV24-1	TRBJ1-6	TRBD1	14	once	CATTGVLGNSPLHF	TGTGCCACAACAGGGGTGTTAGGTAATTCACCCCTCCACTTT
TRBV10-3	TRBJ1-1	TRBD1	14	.	CAISGQGMNTEAFF	TGTGCCATCAGTGGACAGGGGATGAACACTGAAGCTTTCTTT
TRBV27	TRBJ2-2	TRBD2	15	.	CASSGTSRVTGELFF	TGTGCCAGCAGTGGGACTAGCCGGGTAACCGGGGAGCTGTTTTTT
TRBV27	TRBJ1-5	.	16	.	CASRPSRAGRGQPQHF	TGTGCCAGCAGACCCTCGAGGGCAGGGAGGGGTCAGCCCCAGCATTTT
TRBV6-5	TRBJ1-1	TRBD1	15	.	CASSLPPGQYTEAFF	TGTGCCAGCAGTTTACCACCGGGACAGTATACTGAAGCTTTCTTT
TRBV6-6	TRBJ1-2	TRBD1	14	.	CAIHKTGTGGGYTF	TGTGCCATCCACAAGACCGGGACAGGGGGTGGCTACACCTTC
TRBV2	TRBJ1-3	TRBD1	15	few	CASRGTGHSGNTIYF	TGTGCCAGCAGGGGGACAGGGCACTCTGGAAACACCATATATTTT
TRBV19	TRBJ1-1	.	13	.	CATSTGLNTEAFF	TGTGCCACCTCGACAGGTTTGAACACTGAAGCTTTCTTT
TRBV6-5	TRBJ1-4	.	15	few	CASRLTASPNEKLFF	TGTGCCAGCAGATTGACAGCTTCCCCTAATGAAAAACTGTTTTTT
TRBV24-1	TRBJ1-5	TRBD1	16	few	CATSDPRTGANQPQHF	TGTGCCACCAGTGATCCCCGCACAGGGGCTAATCAGCCCCAGCATTTT
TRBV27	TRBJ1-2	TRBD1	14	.	CASSTKGGGYGYTF	TGTGCCAGCAGTACAAAAGGGGGCGGCTATGGCTACACCTTC
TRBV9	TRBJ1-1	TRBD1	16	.	CASSVGTGGWGTEAFF	TGTGCCAGCAGCGTTGGGACAGGGGGCTGGGGCACTGAAGCTTTCTTT
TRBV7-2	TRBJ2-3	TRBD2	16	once	CASSLATSGATDTQYF	TGTGCCAGCAGCTTAGCAACTAGCGGGGCCACAGATACGCAGTATTTT
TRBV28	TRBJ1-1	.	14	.	CATPPAEQNTEAFF	TGTGCCACCCCCCCGGCGGAACAGAACACTGAAGCTTTCTTT
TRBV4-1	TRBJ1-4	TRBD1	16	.	CASSQRTGETNEKLFF	TGCGCCAGCAGCCAACGAACAGGGGAAACTAATGAAAAACTGTTTTTT
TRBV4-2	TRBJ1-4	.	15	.	CASSPTGLSNEKLFF	TGTGCCAGCAGCCCAACGGGACTTTCTAATGAAAAACTGTTTTTT
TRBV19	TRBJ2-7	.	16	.	CASRGQITVTSYEQYF	TGTGCCAGTCGCGGACAGATAACCGTGACATCCTACGAGCAGTACTTC
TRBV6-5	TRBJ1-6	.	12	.	CASSYEGGVLHF	TGTGCCAGCAGTTACGAAGGGGGGGTCCTCCACTTT
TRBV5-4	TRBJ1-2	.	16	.	CASSPHFSEANYGYTF	TGTGCCAGCAGTCCCCACTTCTCTGAAGCTAACTATGGCTACACCTTC
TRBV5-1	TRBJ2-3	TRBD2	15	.	CASSSSGVGTDTQYF	TGCGCCAGCAGCTCGAGCGGGGTTGGCACAGATACGCAGTATTTT